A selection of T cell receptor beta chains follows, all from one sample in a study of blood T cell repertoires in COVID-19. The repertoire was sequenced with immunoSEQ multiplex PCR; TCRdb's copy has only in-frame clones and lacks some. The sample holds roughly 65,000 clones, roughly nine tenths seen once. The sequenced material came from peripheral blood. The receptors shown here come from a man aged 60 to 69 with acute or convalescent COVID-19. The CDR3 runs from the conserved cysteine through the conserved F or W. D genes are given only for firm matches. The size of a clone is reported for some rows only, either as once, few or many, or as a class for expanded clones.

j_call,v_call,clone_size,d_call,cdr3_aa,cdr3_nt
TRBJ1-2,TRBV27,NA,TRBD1,CASSLDRGAVGVFGYTF,TGTGCCAGCAGTTTAGACAGGGGCGCCGTCGGAGTGTTTGGCTACACCTTC
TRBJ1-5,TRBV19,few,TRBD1,CASSDSTGVGQPQHF,TGTGCCAGTAGTGATAGCACAGGGGTCGGTCAGCCCCAGCATTTT
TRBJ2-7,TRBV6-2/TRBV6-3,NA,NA,CASSSGGGSRYEQYF,TGTGCCAGCAGTTCAGGTGGGGGCTCGAGATACGAGCAGTACTTC
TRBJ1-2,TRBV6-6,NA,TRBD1,CASSPRRQGYLGGYTF,TGTGCCAGCAGCCCCCGGAGACAGGGGTATCTGGGGGGCTACACCTTC
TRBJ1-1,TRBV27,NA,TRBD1,CASSLSRGRNTEAFF,TGTGCCAGCAGTTTATCAAGGGGGCGCAACACTGAAGCTTTCTTT
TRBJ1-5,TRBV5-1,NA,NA,CASSLDTSNQPQHF,TGCGCCAGCAGCTTGGATACGAGTAACCAGCCCCAGCATTTT
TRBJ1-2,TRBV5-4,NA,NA,CASSLDREDGYTF,TGTGCCAGCAGCTTGGACAGGGAAGATGGCTACACCTTC
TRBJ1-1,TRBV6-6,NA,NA,CASSSNRVGTEAFF,TGTGCCAGCAGTTCGAACAGGGTTGGCACTGAAGCTTTCTTT
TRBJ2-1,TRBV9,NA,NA,CASSVDPVSHAKFNEQFF,TGTGCCAGCAGCGTAGACCCCGTAAGCCACGCTAAATTCAATGAGCAGTTCTTC
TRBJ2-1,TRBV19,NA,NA,CASSMVNFRGEQFF,TGTGCCAGTAGTATGGTAAATTTCCGCGGTGAGCAGTTCTTC
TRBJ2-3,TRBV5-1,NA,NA,CASSLVRGGTDTQYF,TGCGCCAGCAGCTTGGTCCGCGGGGGCACAGATACGCAGTATTTT
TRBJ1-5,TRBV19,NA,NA,CASSIPQGYSNQPQHF,TGTGCCAGTAGTATTCCCCAGGGCTATAGCAATCAGCCCCAGCATTTT
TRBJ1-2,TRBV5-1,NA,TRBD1,CASSSDGQGADGYTF,TGCGCCAGCAGCAGCGATGGACAGGGGGCGGATGGCTACACCTTC
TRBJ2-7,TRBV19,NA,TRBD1,CASSQGQGPFQQYF,TGTGCCAGTAGTCAGGGACAGGGTCCCTTTCAGCAGTACTTC
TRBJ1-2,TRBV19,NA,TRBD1,CASKSGTGDGYTF,TGTGCCAGCAAATCCGGGACAGGTGACGGCTACACCTTC
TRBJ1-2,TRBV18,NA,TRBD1,CASSPVQGAGGYTF,TGTGCCAGCTCACCTGTACAGGGGGCTGGTGGCTACACCTTC
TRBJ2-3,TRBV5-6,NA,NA,CASSLIRAGDSTDTQYF,TGTGCCAGCAGCTTAATACGGGCAGGGGATAGCACAGATACGCAGTATTTT
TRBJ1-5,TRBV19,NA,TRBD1,CASSMDREEPQHF,TGTGCCAGTAGTATGGACAGGGAGGAGCCCCAGCATTTT
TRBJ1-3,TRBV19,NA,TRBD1,CASSRRTGDAGSGNTIYF,TGTGCCAGTAGTAGGAGGACAGGGGACGCCGGCTCTGGAAACACCATATATTTT
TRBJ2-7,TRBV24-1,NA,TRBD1,CATRQTGSYEQYF,TGTGCCACCAGACAGACAGGGTCCTACGAGCAGTACTTC
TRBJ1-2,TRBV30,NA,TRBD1,CAWSVRDSYGYTF,TGTGCCTGGAGTGTGCGGGACAGCTATGGCTACACCTTC
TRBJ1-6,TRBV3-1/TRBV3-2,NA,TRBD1,CASSQEWDGRGSYNSPLHF,TGTGCCAGCAGCCAAGAATGGGATGGCAGGGGGTCGTATAATTCACCCCTCCACTTT
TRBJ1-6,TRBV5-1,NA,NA,CASSLGHPSSYNSPLHF,TGCGCCAGCAGCTTGGGACATCCGAGCTCCTATAATTCACCCCTCCACTTT
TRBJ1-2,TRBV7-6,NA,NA,CASSPWASNYGYTF,TGTGCCAGCAGCCCTTGGGCCTCAAACTATGGCTACACCTTC
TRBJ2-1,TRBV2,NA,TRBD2,CASCGGGVDEQFF,TGTGCCAGCTGCGGCGGGGGGGTCGATGAGCAGTTCTTC